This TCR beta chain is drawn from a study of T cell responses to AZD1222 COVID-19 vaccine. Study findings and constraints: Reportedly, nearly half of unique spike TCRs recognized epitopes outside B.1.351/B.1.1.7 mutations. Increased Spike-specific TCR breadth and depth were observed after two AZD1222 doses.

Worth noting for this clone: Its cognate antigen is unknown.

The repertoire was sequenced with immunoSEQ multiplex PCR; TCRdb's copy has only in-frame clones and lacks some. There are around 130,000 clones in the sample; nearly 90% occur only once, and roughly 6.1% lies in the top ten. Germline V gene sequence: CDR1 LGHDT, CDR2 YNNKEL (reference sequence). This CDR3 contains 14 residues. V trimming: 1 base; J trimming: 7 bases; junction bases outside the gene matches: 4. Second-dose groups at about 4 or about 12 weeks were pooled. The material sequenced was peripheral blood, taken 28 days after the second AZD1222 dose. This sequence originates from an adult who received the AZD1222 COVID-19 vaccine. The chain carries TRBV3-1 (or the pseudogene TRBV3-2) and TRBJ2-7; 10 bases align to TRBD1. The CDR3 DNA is TGTGCCAGCAGCCAAGGGACAGGGGGACGGGAGCAGTACTTC. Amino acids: CASSQGTGGREQYF.